These 20 T cell receptor beta chains share one sample of origin, sequenced in a study of blood T cell repertoires in COVID-19. Only in-frame clones appear in the TCRdb table, and some are missing; sequencing was by immunoSEQ multiplex PCR. Among 120,000 to 150,000 clones listed, 88% were seen once. What was sequenced was peripheral blood. These receptors came from a man over 45 with active or convalescent COVID-19.

The genes are TRBV24-1 and TRBJ1-1; D might be TRBD1 (5 bases). Trimming removed 6 bases at V and 1 base at J, with 5 bases between. Germline V CDR1 and CDR2: KGHDR, SFDVKD. The CDR3 is 12 residues long. The CDR3 DNA sequence: TGTGCCACCAGTCAGGGGAACACTGAAGCTTTCTTT. Protein sequence: CATSQGNTEAFF.

The chain combines TRBV4-1 with TRBJ1-4; tentative D call: TRBD1 (5 bases). This CDR3 has 16 amino acids. CDR1 is MGHRA, CDR2 YSYEKL, per germline. Trimming took off 2 bases at V and 5 bases at J, with 15 bases between the two ends. The CDR3 DNA sequence: TGCGCCAGCAGCCAAAGAATAGGACAAGGGAATGAAAAACTGTTTTTT. Translating it yields CASSQRIGQGNEKLFF.

This clone was counted only a few times. CDR3 nucleotide sequence: TGTGCCAGCAAACGGGACAGTACCGTCTATGCCGAGCAGTACTTC. Translated: CASKRDSTVYAEQYF. This chain joins TRBV6-5 and TRBJ2-7; TRBD1 agrees at 7 bases. CDR1 is MNHEY and CDR2 is SVGAGI in the germline V gene. The V segment lost 7 bases and the J segment 6 bases; nucleotides outside the gene matches: 15. CDR3 size: 15 residues.

The chain carries TRBV6-2 or TRBV6-3 and TRBJ2-4, with 7 bases that match TRBD1. CDR3 length: 15 residues. The V gene end was trimmed by 6 bases and the J gene end by 8 bases; junction bases not matched to a gene: 13. Germline V lookup: CDR1 MNHEY, CDR2 SVGEGT. The DNA of the CDR3 is TGTGCCAGCAGCCAGAGACAGGGCCGAAGAGACATTCAGTACTTC. Amino acids: CASSQRQGRRDIQYF.

The chain employs TRBV19 and TRBJ2-4; maybe TRBD1 (5 bases). The V and J ends lost 0 bases and 7 bases respectively, with 13 bases between them. This CDR3 is built from 15 residues. Germline CDR1 LNHDA, CDR2 SQIVND (reference sequence). The CDR3 DNA follows: TGTGCCAGTAGTATAGATCCAGGGTCAGCGAACATTCAGTACTTC. It is translated as CASSIDPGSANIQYF.

The chain links TRBV7-3 to TRBJ2-5; no firm D call. Trimming cost V 1 base and J 1 base, with 10 bases left between them. Germline CDR1 reads SGHTA; CDR2 reads FQGTGA. The CDR3 consists of 15 residues. DNA of the CDR3: TGTGCCAGCAGCTTAAGACACGCGTCCCAAGAGACCCAGTACTTC. Its translation: CASSLRHASQETQYF. Full variable domain (outside the CDR3, taken from reference TRBV7-3 and TRBJ2-5): GAGVSQTPSNKVTEKGKYVELRCDPISGHTALYWYRQSLGQGPEFLIYFQGTGAADDSGLPNDRFFAVRPEGSVSTLKIQRTERGDSAVYLCASSLRHASQETQYFGPGTRLLVL.

V and J are TRBV5-1 and TRBJ2-5; D remains unclear. The ends were cut back, 5 bases at V and 1 base at J, with 12 bases in the middle. Germline V lookup: CDR1 SGHRS, CDR2 YFSETQ. The CDR3 length is 14 residues. The CDR3, as DNA: TGCGCCAGCAGTGACCCCACGGGCCAAGAGACCCAGTACTTC. Translated: CASSDPTGQETQYF.

This sequence joins TRBV24-1 and TRBJ1-5; TRBD1 matches at 9 bases. Germline lookup yields CDR1 KGHDR and CDR2 SFDVKD. The CDR3 sequence is 16 residues long. J was trimmed by 1 base and V by 3 bases; bases with no gene match: 3. CDR3 sequence reads: CATSDKGTGSNQPQHF. In DNA, the CDR3 is TGTGCCACCAGTGATAAGGGGACAGGGAGCAATCAGCCCCAGCATTTT.

The V gene is TRBV6-2 or TRBV6-3, the J gene TRBJ1-5; 8 bases line up with TRBD1. Losses at the gene ends were 0 bases for V and 1 base for J; bases not matched to a gene: 5. Germline-derived CDR1 and CDR2 are MNHEY and SVGEGT. There are 17 residues in the CDR3. CDR3 bases: TGTGCCAGCAGTTACTCAAAGACAGGGGTAAGCAATCAGCCCCAGCATTTT. It translates to CASSYSKTGVSNQPQHF.

The chain joins TRBV5-6 to TRBJ2-7; tentative D call: TRBD2 (5 bases). CDR3 length equals 16 residues. V gave up 4 bases and J gave up 2 bases, with 19 bases separating them. Germline-derived CDR1 and CDR2 are SGHDT and YYEEEE. The DNA of the CDR3 is TGTGCCAGCAGCCCCCGATATAGAGGGAGCGCCTACGAGCAGTACTTC. It encodes CASSPRYRGSAYEQYF.

This clone was seen a single time. The chain has TRBV30 and TRBJ2-7; D is uncertain. Trimming took off 0 bases at V and 6 bases at J, with 6 bases between the two ends. Per germline, CDR1 GTSNPN and CDR2 SVGIG (reference sequence). This CDR3 is built from 11 residues. CDR3 DNA sequence: TGTGCCTGGAGTGTAGTGGCCGAGCAGTACTTC. It yields the protein CAWSVVAEQYF.

This clone is a singleton in its sample. The CDR3 DNA sequence: TGTGCCAGCAGCGCCCAAGACAGGGTCTCCGGGGAGCTGTTTTTT. It yields the protein CASSAQDRVSGELFF. The chain carries TRBV7-2 and TRBJ2-2, with TRBD1 matching 7 bases. This CDR3 contains 15 residues. J gave up 6 bases and V 5 bases, and 9 bases lay outside the gene matches. Germline values: CDR1 SGHTA, CDR2 FQGNSA.

CDR3 amino acids: CASRLQGSGYTF. The CDR3 DNA is TGTGCCAGCAGACTACAGGGGAGTGGCTACACCTTC. The chain has TRBV12-3 or TRBV12-4 and TRBJ1-2; 7 positions match TRBD1. V trimming: 6 bases; J trimming: 7 bases; junction bases outside the gene matches: 5. The CDR3 consists of 12 residues.

Here the CDR3 reads CATSGSRVTGELFF. CDR3 nucleotide sequence: TGTGCCACCAGCGGCTCACGGGTCACCGGGGAGCTGTTTTTT. The chain carries TRBV24-1 and TRBJ2-2; D not certain. From germline, CDR1 is KGHDR and CDR2 SFDVKD. The length of the CDR3 is 14 residues. V lost 7 bases and J 4 bases, leaving 12 bases between the germline ends.

This sequence joins TRBV5-1 and TRBJ2-7, with a weak D call TRBD1 (6 bases). This CDR3 has 17 residues. Germline V gene lookup returns CDR1 SGHRS and CDR2 YFSETQ. V was shortened by 0 bases and J by 3 bases, with 19 bases between the two germline ends. CDR3 region: CASSLAPQGGRYYEQYF. For the CDR3, the DNA is TGCGCCAGCAGCTTGGCCCCACAGGGTGGTAGGTACTACGAGCAGTACTTC.

In this sample, this clone turned up once. The chain is built from TRBV27 and TRBJ2-1, with 10 nucleotides matching TRBD2. Germline CDR1 and CDR2: MNHEY and SMNVEV (reference sequence). The CDR3 is 19 residues long. V dropped 3 bases and J dropped 8; count of bases not matched to a gene: 19. For the CDR3, the DNA is TGTGCCAGCAGTTTCCGCGGTGGAGCGGGAGGGCTGGGGGACCATGAGCAGTTCTTC. It specifies CASSFRGGAGGLGDHEQFF.

The chain employs TRBV11-3 and TRBJ2-7, with 7 bases identical to TRBD1. V lost 5 bases to trimming and J lost 0 bases; unmatched junction nucleotides: 4. The germline CDR1 and CDR2 sequences are SGHNT and YENEEA. This CDR3 contains 14 residues. The CDR3 DNA follows: TGTGCCAGCAGCGCCCGACAGGGCTCCTACGAGCAGTACTTC. Translation: CASSARQGSYEQYF.

The chain uses TRBV7-8 and TRBJ1-2; 8 positions match TRBD1. The V gene's germline CDR1 is SGHVS and CDR2 FQNEAQ. This CDR3 has 13 residues. V was clipped by 2 bases and J by 6 bases; unmatched bases: 2. The CDR3 reads CASSLRQGNGYTF. CDR3 nucleotide sequence: TGTGCCAGCAGCTTAAGACAGGGGAATGGCTACACCTTC.

V usage is TRBV5-5 and J usage is TRBJ2-7, with D possibly TRBD1 on 6 matching bases. The germline V and J ends were trimmed by 4 bases and 3 bases, with 14 bases remaining between them. CDR1 is SGHKS and CDR2 is YYEKEE in the germline V gene (reference sequence). This CDR3 spans 14 amino acids. The CDR3 spells CASSPSRQVYEQYF. Here the CDR3 DNA reads TGTGCCAGCAGCCCCTCTCGACAGGTCTACGAGCAGTACTTC.

The chain links TRBV7-8 to TRBJ1-1; TRBD1 agrees at 10 bases. J was trimmed by 4 bases and V by 5 bases; bases with no gene match: 4. In germline, CDR1 is SGHVS, CDR2 FQNEAQ. CDR3 length: 14 residues. CDR3 amino acids: CASSAGQGTTEAFF. The DNA for the CDR3 is TGTGCCAGCAGCGCGGGACAGGGGACCACTGAAGCTTTCTTT.